The sequence of this T cell receptor beta chain was determined in a study of blood T cell repertoires in COVID-19. The wider study: PBMCs, B-cell-depleted T cells, or T cells were the source of the cDNA or gDNA that made up the material.

In the study's own analysis: Amplification of reference gene primers was used by the study to estimate nucleated cell counts. Data came from immunoSEQ multiplex PCR; TCRdb stores just in-frame clones and leaves some out. V and J calls and clone size follow that table, whereas D and trimming were derived from the DNA. Here the sample spans 50,000 to 75,000 clones, 91% being singletons. This clone occurred once. Germline V lookup: CDR1 KGHDR, CDR2 SFDVKD. Germline trimming cut 3 bases from V and 8 bases from J; bases unmatched to any gene: 5. CDR3 length equals 15 residues. The chain recombines TRBV24-1 with TRBJ1-4; TRBD1 agrees at 10 bases. This sequence originates from a human donor in a cohort sampled during active COVID-19. The specimen was peripheral blood. This CDR3 is CATSDPGQGLEKLFF. The CDR3 nucleotides read TGTGCCACCAGTGATCCGGGACAGGGGTTAGAAAAACTGTTTTTT.